A selection of T cell receptor beta chains follows, all from one sample in a study of cytomegalovirus exposure and HLA in healthy donors. TCRdb's table, derived via immunoSEQ multiplex PCR, lists solely in-frame clones and lacks some. Of around 55,000 clones detected, 80% to 95% appear once; the ten largest clones hold approximately 3%. The sample was PBMCs. These receptors were obtained from a man aged 18 to 30 in good health and CMV-seronegative. Both conserved end residues are part of each CDR3. The D gene is left open where the match is weak.

>TRBJ2-5|TRBV5-1|NA|16
CASSSGLSVVGETQYF
>TRBJ2-1|TRBV4-1|TRBD1|14
CASSHPGQDNEQFF
>TRBJ1-2|TRBV13|TRBD1|14
CASSPGTVNYGYTF
>TRBJ2-3|TRBV2|NA|14
CASSGSAITDTQYF
>TRBJ2-5|TRBV5-1|NA|15
CASSLGRERLETQYF
>TRBJ2-7|TRBV25-1|NA|17
CASSESNRAGYSYEQYF
>TRBJ1-2|TRBV16|NA|13
CASSQWSGDGYTF
>TRBJ1-1|TRBV6-1|NA|14
CASSELRQDTEAFF
>TRBJ2-1|TRBV20-1|NA|11
CSAREYNEQFF
>TRBJ2-6|TRBV18|NA|16
CASSPNSYTGANVLTF
>TRBJ2-3|TRBV28|NA|13
CASSPQGPDTQYF
>TRBJ2-5|TRBV11-2|TRBD2|15
CASSPFGGAKETQYF
>TRBJ2-5|TRBV19|NA|13
CASSPSSGETQYF
>TRBJ2-7|TRBV6-5|TRBD1|15
CASRRGQGAAYEQYF
>TRBJ2-3|TRBV5-4|TRBD2|16
CASSHRTSEFTDTQYF
>TRBJ1-2|TRBV18|TRBD1|17
CASSPRTGPNTNYGYTF
>TRBJ2-3|TRBV2|NA|15
CASSEGAGNTDTQYF
>TRBJ2-7|TRBV27|TRBD2|19
CASSLKPGLAGGNSYEQYF
>TRBJ1-5|TRBV10-2|TRBD1|14
CASNSGQGGQPQHF
>TRBJ2-7|TRBV19|TRBD1|15
CASSAGQGSSYEQYF
>TRBJ2-7|TRBV5-1|NA|15
CASKLWGREEDEQYF
>TRBJ1-1|TRBV10-2|NA|12
CASSATGTEAFF
>TRBJ1-5|TRBV7-6|TRBD1|15
CASSTRTGRNQPQHF
>TRBJ2-5|TRBV5-4|TRBD2|17
CASSGRGTSGIQETQYF
>TRBJ2-5|TRBV7-2|NA|13
CASSKYREETQYF
>TRBJ2-4|TRBV7-9|TRBD1|17
CASSAGQETGAKNIQYF
>TRBJ2-1|TRBV7-8|TRBD1|16
CASSSPDRAKYNEQFF
>TRBJ1-2|TRBV11-2|NA|13
CASSFSQGYGYTF